This paragraph reports one TCR beta chain. What it binds is not known. The data were taken from a study of PD-L1 blockade in urothelial cancer. Study in general: Atezolizumab was started by patients around 2014 at 1,200 mg intravenously every 3 weeks. Timepoints chosen for blood analysis were 3 weeks (second dose) and 6 weeks after treatment start. The study recovered a median of roughly 150,000 T cells per blood sample.

Documented time point: pretreatment peripheral blood. Unmatched junction bases numbered 1, after V lost 6 bases and J lost 5 bases. This CDR3 region has 13 residues. Germline V gene data show CDR1 as MNHNS and CDR2 as SASEGT. The study, taken as a whole, reports: Below-median blood TCR clonality before treatment forecast better survival.

Here immunoSEQ multiplex PCR was the method, and the copy in TCRdb shows in-frame clones only, minus some. Of around 70,000 clones listed, 84% are singletons. The V and J genes are TRBV6-1 and TRBJ1-4, with 9 bases lining up with TRBD1. The sample consisted of PBMCs, taken around atezolizumab (anti-PD-L1) treatment. The TCR originated in an older woman with urothelial cancer. CDR3 sequence (DNA): TGTGCCAGCAGGGACAGGGGAAATGAAAAACTGTTTTTT. This encodes CASRDRGNEKLFF.